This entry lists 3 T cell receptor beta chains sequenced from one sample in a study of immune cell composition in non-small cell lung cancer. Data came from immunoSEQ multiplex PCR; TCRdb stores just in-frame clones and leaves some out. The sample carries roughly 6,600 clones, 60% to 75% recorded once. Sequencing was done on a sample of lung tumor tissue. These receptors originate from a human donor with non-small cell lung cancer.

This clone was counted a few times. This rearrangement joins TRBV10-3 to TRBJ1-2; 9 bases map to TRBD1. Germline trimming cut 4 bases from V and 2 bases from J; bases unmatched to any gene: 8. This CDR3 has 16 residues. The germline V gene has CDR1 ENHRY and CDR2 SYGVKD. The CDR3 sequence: CAISATSTGGNYGYTF. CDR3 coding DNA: TGTGCCATCAGTGCAACGTCGACAGGGGGAAACTATGGCTACACCTTC.

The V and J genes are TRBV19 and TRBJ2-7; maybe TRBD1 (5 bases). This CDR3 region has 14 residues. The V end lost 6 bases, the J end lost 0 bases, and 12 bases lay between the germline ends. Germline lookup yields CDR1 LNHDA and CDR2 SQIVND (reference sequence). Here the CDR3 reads CASSRQISSYEQYF. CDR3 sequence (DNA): TGTGCCAGTAGCAGACAGATTAGCTCCTACGAGCAGTACTTC. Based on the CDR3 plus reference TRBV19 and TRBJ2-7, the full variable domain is DGGITQSPKYLFRKEGQNVTLSCEQNLNHDAMYWYRQDPGQGLRLIYYSQIVNDFQKGDIAEGYSVSREKKESFPLTVTSAQKNPTAFYLCASSRQISSYEQYFGPGTRLTVT.

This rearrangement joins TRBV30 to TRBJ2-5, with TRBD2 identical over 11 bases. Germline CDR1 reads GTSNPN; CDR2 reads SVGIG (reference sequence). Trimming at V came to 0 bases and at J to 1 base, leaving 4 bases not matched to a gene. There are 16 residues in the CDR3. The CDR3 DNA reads TGTGCCTGGAGTGTGTTGACTAGCGGGACCCAAGAGACCCAGTACTTC. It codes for CAWSVLTSGTQETQYF.